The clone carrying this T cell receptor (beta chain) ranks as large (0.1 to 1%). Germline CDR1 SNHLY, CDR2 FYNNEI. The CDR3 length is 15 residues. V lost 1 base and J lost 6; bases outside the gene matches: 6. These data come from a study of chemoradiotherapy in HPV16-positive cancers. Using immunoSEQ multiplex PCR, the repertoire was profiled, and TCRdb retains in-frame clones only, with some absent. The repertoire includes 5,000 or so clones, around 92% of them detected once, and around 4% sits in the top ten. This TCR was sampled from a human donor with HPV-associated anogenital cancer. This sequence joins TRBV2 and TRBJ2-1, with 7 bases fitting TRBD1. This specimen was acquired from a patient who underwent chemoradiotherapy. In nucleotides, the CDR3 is TGTGCCAGCAGTGAAGAAGGACAGGAACTCAATGAGCAGTTCTTC. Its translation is CASSEEGQELNEQFF.